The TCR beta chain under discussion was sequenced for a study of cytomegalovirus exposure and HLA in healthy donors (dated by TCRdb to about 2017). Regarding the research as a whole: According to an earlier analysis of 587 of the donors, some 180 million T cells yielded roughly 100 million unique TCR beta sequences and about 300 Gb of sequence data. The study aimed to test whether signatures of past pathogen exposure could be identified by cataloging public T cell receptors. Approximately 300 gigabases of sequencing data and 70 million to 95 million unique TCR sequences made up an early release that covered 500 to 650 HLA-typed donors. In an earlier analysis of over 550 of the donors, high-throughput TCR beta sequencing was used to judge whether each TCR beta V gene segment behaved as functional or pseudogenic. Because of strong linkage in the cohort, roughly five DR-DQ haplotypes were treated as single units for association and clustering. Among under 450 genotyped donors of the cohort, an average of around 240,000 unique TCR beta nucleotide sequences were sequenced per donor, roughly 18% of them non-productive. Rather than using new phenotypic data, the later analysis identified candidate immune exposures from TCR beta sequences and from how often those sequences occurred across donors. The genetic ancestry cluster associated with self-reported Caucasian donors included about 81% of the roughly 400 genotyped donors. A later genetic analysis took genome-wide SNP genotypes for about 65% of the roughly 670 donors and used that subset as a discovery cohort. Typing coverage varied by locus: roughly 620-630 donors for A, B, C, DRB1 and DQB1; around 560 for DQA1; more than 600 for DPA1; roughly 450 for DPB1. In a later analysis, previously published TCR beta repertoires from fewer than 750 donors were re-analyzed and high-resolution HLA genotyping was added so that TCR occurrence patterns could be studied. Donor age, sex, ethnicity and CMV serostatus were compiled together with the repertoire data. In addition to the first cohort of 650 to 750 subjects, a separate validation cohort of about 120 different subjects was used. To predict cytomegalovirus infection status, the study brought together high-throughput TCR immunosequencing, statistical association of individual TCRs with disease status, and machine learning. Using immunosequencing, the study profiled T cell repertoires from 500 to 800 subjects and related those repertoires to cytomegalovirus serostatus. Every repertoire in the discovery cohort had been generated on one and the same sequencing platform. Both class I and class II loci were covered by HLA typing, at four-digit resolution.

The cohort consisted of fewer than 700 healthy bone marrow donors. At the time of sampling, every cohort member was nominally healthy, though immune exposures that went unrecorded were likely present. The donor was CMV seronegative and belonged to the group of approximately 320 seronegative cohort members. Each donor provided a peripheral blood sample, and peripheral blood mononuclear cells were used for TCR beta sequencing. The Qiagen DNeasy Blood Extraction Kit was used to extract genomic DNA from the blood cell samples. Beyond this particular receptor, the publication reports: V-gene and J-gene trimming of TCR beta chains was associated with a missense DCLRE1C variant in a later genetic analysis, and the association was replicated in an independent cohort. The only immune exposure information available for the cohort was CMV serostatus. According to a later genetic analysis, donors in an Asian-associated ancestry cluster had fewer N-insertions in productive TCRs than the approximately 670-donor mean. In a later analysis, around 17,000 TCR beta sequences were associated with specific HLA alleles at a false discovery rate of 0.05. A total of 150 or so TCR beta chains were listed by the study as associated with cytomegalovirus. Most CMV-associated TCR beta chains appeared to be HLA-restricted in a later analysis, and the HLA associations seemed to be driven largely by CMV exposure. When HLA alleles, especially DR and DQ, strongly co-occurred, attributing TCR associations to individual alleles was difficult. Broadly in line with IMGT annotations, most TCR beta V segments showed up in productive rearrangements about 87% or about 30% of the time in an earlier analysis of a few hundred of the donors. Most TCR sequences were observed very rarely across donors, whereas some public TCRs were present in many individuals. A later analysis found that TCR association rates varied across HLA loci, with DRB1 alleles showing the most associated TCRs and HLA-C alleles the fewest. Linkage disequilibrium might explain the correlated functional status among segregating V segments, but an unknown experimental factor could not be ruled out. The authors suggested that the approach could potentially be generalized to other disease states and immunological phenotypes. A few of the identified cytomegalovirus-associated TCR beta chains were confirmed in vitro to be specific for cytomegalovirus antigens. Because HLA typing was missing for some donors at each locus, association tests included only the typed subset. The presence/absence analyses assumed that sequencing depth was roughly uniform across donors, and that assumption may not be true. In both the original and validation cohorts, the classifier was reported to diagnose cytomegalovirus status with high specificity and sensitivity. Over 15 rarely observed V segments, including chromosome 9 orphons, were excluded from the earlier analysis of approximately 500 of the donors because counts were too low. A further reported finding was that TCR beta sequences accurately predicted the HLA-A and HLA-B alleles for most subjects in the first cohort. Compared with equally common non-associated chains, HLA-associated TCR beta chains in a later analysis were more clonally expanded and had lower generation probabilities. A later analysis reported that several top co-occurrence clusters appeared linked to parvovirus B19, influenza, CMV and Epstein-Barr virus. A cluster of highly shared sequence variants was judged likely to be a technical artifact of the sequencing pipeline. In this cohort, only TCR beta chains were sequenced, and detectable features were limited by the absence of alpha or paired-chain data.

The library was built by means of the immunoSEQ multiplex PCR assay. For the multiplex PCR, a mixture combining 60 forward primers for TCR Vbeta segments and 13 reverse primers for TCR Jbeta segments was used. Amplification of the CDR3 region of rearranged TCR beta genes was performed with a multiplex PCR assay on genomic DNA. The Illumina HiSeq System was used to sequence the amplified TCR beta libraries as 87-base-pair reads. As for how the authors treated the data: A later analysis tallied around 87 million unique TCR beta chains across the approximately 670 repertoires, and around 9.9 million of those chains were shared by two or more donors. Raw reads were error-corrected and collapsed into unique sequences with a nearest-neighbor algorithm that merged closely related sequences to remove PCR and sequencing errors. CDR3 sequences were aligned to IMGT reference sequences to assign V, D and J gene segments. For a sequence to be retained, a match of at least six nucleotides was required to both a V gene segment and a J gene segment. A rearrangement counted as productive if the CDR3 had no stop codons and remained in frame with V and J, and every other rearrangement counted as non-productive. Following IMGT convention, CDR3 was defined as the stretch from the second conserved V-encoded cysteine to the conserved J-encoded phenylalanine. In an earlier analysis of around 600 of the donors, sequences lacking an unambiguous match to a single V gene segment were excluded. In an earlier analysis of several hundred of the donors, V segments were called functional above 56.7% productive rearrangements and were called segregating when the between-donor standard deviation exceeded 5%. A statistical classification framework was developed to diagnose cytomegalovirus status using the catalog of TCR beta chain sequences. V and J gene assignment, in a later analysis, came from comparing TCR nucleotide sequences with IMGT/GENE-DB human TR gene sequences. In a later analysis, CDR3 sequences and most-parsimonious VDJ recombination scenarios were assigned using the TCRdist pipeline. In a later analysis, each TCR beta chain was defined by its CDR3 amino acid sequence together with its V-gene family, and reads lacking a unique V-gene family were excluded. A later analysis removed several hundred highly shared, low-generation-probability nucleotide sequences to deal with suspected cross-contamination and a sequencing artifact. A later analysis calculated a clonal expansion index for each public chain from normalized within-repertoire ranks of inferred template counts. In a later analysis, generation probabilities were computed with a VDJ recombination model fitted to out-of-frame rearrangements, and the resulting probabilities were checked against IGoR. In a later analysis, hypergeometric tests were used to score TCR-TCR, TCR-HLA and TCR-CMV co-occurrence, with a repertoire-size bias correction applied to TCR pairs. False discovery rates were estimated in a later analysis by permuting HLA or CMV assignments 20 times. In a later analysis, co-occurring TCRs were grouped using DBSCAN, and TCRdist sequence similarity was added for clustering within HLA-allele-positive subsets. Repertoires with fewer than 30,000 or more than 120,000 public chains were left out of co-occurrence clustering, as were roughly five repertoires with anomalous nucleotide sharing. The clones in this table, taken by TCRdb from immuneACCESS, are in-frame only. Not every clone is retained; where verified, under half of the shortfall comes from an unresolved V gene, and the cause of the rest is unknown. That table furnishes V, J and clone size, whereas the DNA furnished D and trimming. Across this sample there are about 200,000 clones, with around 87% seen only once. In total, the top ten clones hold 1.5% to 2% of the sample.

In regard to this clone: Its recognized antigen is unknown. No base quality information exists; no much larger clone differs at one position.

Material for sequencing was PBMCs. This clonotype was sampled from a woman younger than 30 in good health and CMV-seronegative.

The DNA is TGCGCCAGCAGCCAAGAGGCTAGCGGGAGGCCCTACAATGAGCAGTTCTTC. Its protein reads: CASSQEASGRPYNEQFF. The rearranged segments are TRBV4-1 and TRBJ2-1; TRBD2 aligns with 11 central bases. Taken from the germline V gene, the CDR1 and CDR2 loops are MGHRA and YSYEKL. There are 17 amino acids in the CDR3, from cysteine to phenylalanine inclusive. CDR3 DNA only is kept here, 51 bases in frame from base 1. V lost 0 bases and J lost 2 bases, and the count of bases not matched to a germline gene is 3.